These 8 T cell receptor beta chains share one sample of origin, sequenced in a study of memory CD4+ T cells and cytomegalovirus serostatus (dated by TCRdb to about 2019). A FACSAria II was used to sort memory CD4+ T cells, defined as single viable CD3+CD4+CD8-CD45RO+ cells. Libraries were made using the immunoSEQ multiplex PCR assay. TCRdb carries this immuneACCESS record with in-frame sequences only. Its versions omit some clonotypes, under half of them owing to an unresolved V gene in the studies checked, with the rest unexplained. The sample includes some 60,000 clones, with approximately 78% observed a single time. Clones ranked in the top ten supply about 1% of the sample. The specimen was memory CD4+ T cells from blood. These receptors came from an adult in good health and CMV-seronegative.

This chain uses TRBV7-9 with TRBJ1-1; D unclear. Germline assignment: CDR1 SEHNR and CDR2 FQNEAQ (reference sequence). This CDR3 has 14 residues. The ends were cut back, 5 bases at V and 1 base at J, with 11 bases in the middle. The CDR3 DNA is TGTGCCAGCAGCGCTAGTCATTGGAACACTGAAGCTTTCTTT. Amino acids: CASSASHWNTEAFF.

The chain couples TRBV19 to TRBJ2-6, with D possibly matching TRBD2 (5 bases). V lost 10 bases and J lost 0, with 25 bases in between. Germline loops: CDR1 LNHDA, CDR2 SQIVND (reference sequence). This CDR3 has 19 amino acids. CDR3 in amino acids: CATNSRRQSQISGANVLTF. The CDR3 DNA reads TGTGCCACTAATTCAAGGAGGCAATCACAGATCTCTGGGGCCAACGTCCTGACTTTC.

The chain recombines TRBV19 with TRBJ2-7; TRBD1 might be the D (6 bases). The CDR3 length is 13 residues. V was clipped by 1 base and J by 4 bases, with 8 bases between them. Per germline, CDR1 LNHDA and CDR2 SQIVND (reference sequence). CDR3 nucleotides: TGTGCCAGTAGTATAGGGACAGTTTACGAGCAGTACTTC. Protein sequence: CASSIGTVYEQYF.

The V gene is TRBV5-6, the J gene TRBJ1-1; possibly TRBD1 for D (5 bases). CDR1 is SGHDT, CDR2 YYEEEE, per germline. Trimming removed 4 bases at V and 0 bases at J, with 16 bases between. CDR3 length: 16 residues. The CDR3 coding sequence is TGTGCCAGCAGCACCTACAGGACCAGCATGAACACTGAAGCTTTCTTT. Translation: CASSTYRTSMNTEAFF.

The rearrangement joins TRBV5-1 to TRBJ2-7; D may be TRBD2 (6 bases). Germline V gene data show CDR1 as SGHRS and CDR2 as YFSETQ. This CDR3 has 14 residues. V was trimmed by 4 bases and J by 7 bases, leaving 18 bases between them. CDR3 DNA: TGCGCCAGCAGCCCGGACGGGGGAGCACGGGAGCAGTACTTC. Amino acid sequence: CASSPDGGAREQYF.

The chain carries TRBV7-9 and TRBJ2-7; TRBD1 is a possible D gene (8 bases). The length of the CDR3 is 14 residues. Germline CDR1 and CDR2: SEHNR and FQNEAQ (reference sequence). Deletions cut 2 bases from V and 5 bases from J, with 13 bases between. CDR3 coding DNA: TGTGCCAGCAGCTTAAGGACAGGGAGGGACGAGCAGTACTTC. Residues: CASSLRTGRDEQYF.

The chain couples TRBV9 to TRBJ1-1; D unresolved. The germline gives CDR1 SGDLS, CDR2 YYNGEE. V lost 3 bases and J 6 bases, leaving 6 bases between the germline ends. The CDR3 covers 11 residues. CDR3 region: CASSAGSEAFF. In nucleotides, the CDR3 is TGTGCCAGCAGCGCCGGTTCTGAAGCTTTCTTT.

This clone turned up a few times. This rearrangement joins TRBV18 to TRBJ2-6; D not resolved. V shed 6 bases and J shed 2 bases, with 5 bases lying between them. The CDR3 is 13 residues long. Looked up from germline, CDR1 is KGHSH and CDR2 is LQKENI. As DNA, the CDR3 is TGTGCCAGCTCCTTTCCTGGGGCCAACGTCCTGACTTTC. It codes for CASSFPGANVLTF.